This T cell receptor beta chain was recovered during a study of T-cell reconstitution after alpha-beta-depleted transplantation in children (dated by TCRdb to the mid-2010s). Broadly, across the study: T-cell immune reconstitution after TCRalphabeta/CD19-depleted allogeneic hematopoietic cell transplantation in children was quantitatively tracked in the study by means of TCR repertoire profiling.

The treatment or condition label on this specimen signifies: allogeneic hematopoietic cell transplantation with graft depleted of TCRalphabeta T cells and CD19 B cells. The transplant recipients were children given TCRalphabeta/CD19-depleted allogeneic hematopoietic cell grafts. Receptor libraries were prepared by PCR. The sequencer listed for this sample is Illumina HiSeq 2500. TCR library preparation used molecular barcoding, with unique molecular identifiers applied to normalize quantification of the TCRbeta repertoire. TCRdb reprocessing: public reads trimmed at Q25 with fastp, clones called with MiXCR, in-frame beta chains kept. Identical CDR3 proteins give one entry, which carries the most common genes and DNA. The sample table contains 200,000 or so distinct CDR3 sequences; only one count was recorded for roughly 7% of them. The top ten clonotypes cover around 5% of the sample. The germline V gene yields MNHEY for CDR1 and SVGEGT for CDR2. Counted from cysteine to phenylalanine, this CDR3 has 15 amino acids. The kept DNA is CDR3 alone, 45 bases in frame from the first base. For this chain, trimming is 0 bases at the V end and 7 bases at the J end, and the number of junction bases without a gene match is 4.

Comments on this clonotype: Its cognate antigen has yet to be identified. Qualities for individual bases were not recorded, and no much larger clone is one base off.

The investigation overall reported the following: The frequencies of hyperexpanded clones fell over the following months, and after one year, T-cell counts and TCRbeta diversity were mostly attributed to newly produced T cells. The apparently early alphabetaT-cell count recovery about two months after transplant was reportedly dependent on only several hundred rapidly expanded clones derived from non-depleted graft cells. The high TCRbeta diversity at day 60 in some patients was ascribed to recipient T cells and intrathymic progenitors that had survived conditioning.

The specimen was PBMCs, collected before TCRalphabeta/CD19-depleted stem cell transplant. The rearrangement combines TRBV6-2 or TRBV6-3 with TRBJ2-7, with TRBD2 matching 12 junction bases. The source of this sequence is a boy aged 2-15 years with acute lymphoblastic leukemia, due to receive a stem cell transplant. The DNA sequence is TGTGCCAGCAGTTACTCGAAACTAGCGGGAGGAGAGCAGTACTTC. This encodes CASSYSKLAGGEQYF.